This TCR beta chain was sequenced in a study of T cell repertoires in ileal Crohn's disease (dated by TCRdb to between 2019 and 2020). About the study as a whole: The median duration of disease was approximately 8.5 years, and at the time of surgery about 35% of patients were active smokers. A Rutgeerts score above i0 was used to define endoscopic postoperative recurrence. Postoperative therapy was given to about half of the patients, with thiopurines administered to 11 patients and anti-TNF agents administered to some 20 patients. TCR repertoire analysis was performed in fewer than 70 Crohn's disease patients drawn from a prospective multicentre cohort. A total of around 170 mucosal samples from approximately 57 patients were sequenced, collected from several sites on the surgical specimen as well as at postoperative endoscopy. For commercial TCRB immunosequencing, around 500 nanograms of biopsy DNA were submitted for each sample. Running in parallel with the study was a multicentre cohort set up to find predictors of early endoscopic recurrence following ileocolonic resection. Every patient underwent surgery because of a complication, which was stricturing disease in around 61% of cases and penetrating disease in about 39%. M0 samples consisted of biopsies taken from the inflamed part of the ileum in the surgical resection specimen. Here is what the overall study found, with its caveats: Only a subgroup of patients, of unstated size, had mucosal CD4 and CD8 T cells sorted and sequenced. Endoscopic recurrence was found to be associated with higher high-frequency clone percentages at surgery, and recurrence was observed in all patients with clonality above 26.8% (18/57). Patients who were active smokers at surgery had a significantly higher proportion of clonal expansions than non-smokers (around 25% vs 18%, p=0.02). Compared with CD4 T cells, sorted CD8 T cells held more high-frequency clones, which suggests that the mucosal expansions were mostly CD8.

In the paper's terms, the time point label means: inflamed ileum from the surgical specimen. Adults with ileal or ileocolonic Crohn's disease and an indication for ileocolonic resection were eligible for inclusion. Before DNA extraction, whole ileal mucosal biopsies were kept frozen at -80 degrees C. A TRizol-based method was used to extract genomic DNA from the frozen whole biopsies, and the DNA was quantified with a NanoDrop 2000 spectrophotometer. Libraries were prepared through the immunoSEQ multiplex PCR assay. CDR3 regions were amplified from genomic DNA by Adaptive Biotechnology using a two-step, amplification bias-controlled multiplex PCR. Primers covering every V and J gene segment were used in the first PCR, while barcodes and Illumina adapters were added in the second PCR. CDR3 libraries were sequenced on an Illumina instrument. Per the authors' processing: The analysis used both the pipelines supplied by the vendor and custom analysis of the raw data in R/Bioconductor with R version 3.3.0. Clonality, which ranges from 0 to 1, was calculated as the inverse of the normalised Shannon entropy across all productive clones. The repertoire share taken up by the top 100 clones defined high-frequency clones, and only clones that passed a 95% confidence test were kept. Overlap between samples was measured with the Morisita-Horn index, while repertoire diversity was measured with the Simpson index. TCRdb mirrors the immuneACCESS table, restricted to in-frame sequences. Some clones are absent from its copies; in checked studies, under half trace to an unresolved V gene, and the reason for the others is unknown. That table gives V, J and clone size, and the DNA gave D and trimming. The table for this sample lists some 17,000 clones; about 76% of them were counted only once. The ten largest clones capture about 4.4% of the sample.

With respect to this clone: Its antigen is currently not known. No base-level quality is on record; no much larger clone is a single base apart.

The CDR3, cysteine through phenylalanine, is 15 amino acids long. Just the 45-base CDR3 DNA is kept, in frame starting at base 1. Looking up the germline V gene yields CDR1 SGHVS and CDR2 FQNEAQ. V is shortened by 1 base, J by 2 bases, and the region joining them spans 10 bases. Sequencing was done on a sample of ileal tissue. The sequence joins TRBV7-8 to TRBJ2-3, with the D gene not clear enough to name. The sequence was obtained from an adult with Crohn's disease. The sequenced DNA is TGTGCCAGCAGCTTAGTGGACGGTCACACAGATACGCAGTATTTT. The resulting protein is CASSLVDGHTDTQYF.